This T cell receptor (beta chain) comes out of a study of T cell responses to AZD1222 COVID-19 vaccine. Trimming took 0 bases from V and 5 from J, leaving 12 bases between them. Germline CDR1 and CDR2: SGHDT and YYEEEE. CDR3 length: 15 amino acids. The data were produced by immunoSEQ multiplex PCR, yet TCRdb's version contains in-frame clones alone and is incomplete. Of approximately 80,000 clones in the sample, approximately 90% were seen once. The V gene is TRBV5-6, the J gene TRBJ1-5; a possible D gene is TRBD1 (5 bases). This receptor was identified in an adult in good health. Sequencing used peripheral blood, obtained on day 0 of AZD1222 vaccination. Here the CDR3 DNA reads TGTGCCAGCAGCTTGGGTGGCAGGGCCCATCAGCCCCAGCATTTT. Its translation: CASSLGGRAHQPQHF.